The 23 T cell receptor beta chains below were found in one sample sequenced in a study of cytomegalovirus exposure and HLA in healthy donors. PCR was performed using 60 Vbeta and 13 Jbeta primers. The protocol was immunoSEQ multiplex PCR, while the TCRdb copy is restricted to in-frame clones and leaves out a portion. Of 100,000 to 150,000 clones listed, about 74% were seen once; the top ten hold roughly 4.1%. Sequenced: PBMCs. Every receptor here comes from a woman between 45 and 60 years old in good health and CMV-seropositive.

The chain joins TRBV7-3 to TRBJ2-7; tentative D call: TRBD1 (6 bases). The V end lost 5 bases, the J end lost 6 bases, and 14 bases lay between the germline ends. The germline V gene has CDR1 SGHTA and CDR2 FQGTGA. The CDR3 is made up of 13 amino acids. CDR3 coding DNA: TGTGCCAGCAGCCCGCAGCAAGGGGGCGAGCAGTACTTC. Translating gives CASSPQQGGEQYF. The variable domain in full, completed from reference TRBV7-3 and TRBJ2-7, reads GAGVSQTPSNKVTEKGKYVELRCDPISGHTALYWYRQSLGQGPEFLIYFQGTGAADDSGLPNDRFFAVRPEGSVSTLKIQRTERGDSAVYLCASSPQQGGEQYFGPGTRLTVT.

The gene calls are TRBV6-5 and TRBJ2-7; 7 bases match TRBD1. Germline assignment: CDR1 MNHEY and CDR2 SVGAGI. This CDR3 is 13 amino acids long. V shed 6 bases, J shed 2 bases, and the junction held 4 bases outside the gene matches. In DNA form, the CDR3 reads TGTGCCAGCAGGACAGGGCAAACCTACGAGCAGTACTTC. Translated: CASRTGQTYEQYF.

The V and J genes are TRBV7-2 and TRBJ2-7; the D gene is possibly TRBD1 (5 bases). The V and J ends lost 4 bases and 6 bases respectively, with 16 bases between them. Per germline, CDR1 SGHTA and CDR2 FQGNSA. This CDR3 is built from 14 residues. CDR3 region: CASSSGAAPGEQYF. CDR3 coding DNA: TGTGCCAGCAGCTCTGGGGCCGCCCCCGGCGAGCAGTACTTC.

This chain uses TRBV27 with TRBJ1-2; TRBD1 matches 10 bases. Germline V CDR1 and CDR2: MNHEY, SMNVEV (reference sequence). Germline trimming cut 5 bases from V and 4 bases from J; bases unmatched to any gene: 10. The CDR3 is made up of 16 amino acids. CDR3 in DNA: TGTGCCAGCAGTGTACTCACCGGGACAGGGGTCTATGGCTACACCTTC. It translates to CASSVLTGTGVYGYTF.

This chain connects TRBV18 to TRBJ2-6; TRBD1 matches at 7 bases. Germline CDR1 reads KGHSH; CDR2 reads LQKENI. The V gene end was trimmed by 6 bases and the J gene end by 0 bases; junction bases not matched to a gene: 8. CDR3 size: 17 residues. The CDR3 spells CASSQGQVGSGANVLTF. DNA for the CDR3: TGTGCCAGCTCCCAAGGACAGGTGGGCTCTGGGGCCAACGTCCTGACTTTC.

This clone was seen a few times. CDR3 region: CASSVGGGPGETQYF. Written as DNA, the CDR3 is TGTGCCAGCAGCGTCGGCGGGGGGCCTGGGGAGACCCAGTACTTC. The chain couples TRBV9 to TRBJ2-5; 8 bases are a match to TRBD2. V lost 2 bases and J lost 5; bases outside the gene matches: 8. CDR1 is SGDLS and CDR2 is YYNGEE in the germline V gene. The CDR3 contains 15 residues. The variable domain in full, with the rest retrieved from reference TRBV9 and TRBJ2-5, is DSGVTQTPKHLITATGQRVTLRCSPRSGDLSVYWYQQSLDQGLQFLIQYYNGEERAKGNILERFSAQQFPDLHSELNLSSLELGDSALYFCASSVGGGPGETQYFGPGTRLLVL.

The chain uses TRBV5-1 and TRBJ2-7; 8 nucleotides match TRBD2. V was clipped by 4 bases and J by 6 bases; unmatched bases: 12. This CDR3 has 15 amino acids. Germline values: CDR1 SGHRS, CDR2 YFSETQ. CDR3 region: CASSPTAGGLREQYF. The DNA for the CDR3 is TGCGCCAGCAGCCCTACGGCGGGGGGCCTACGCGAGCAGTACTTC. Variable domain in full (rest from reference TRBV5-1 and TRBJ2-7): KAGVTQTPRYLIKTRGQQVTLSCSPISGHRSVSWYQQTPGQGLQFLFEYFSETQRNKGNFPGRFSGRQFSNSRSEMNVSTLELGDSALYLCASSPTAGGLREQYFGPGTRLTVT.

This chain's CDR3 is CSVVTGSNTGELFF. CDR3 nucleotide sequence: TGCAGCGTTGTGACAGGATCGAACACCGGGGAGCTGTTTTTT. The V gene is TRBV29-1, the J gene TRBJ2-2; maybe TRBD1 (6 bases). Germline lookup yields CDR1 SQVTM and CDR2 ANQGSEA. Trimming cost V 4 bases and J 0 bases, with 9 bases left between them. The CDR3 runs to 14 residues.

This clone was recorded a few times. The CDR3 is CASSSTLAKNIQYF. The CDR3 nucleotides read TGTGCCAGCAGCTCGACACTAGCCAAAAACATTCAGTACTTC. The V gene is TRBV11-3, the J gene TRBJ2-4; the D is unclear. Per the germline V gene, CDR1 is SGHNT and CDR2 is YENEEA. The V end was cut by 4 bases, the J end by 0 bases, with 7 bases between. The CDR3 covers 14 residues.

The sample holds a few counts of this clone. The chain has TRBV2 and TRBJ1-2; 9 nucleotides match TRBD1. The CDR3 is 17 amino acids. V was clipped by 4 bases and J by 3 bases; unmatched bases: 12. From germline, CDR1 is SNHLY and CDR2 FYNNEI. The DNA of the CDR3 is TGTGCCAGCAGTGCCGGGACAGGGAGAACCACAGACTATGGCTACACCTTC. The encoded protein is CASSAGTGRTTDYGYTF. Full variable domain (missing parts from reference TRBV2 and TRBJ1-2): EPEVTQTPSHQVTQMGQEVILRCVPISNHLYFYWYRQILGQKVEFLVSFYNNEISEKSEIFDDQFSVERPDGSNFTLKIRSTKLEDSAMYFCASSAGTGRTTDYGYTFGSGTRLTVV.

This clone was counted a few times. The chain recombines TRBV2 with TRBJ2-1, with 8 positions matching TRBD1. V lost 9 bases, J lost 3 bases, and 10 bases stayed unmatched. This CDR3 comprises 15 residues. Germline CDR1 reads SNHLY; CDR2 reads FYNNEI. CDR3 coding DNA: TGTGCCAGTACCCCCGGGACAGGCCTCTACAATGAGCAGTTCTTC. As protein: CASTPGTGLYNEQFF.

The chain combines TRBV7-2 with TRBJ2-5; 7 bases match TRBD2. V was pared by 5 bases and J by 4 bases, with 10 bases of the junction left unmatched. The CDR3 covers 15 residues. The germline gives CDR1 SGHTA, CDR2 FQGNSA. This CDR3 is CASSPRGASGETQYF. The CDR3 DNA sequence: TGTGCCAGCAGCCCTAGGGGCGCTAGCGGAGAGACCCAGTACTTC.

DNA of the CDR3: TGTGCCAGCAGCCCTACGGGGGGGCCCATAAACATTCAGTACTTC. This codes for CASSPTGGPINIQYF. The rearrangement links TRBV9 to TRBJ2-4; 8 bases are a match to TRBD2. Trimming removed 4 bases from V and 6 bases from J; junction bases left unmatched: 9. From germline, CDR1 is SGDLS and CDR2 YYNGEE. CDR3 length: 15 residues.

The V call is TRBV4-3, the J call TRBJ1-4; D may be TRBD1 (6 bases). Trimming took 0 bases from V and 4 from J, leaving 24 bases between them. The CDR3 runs 20 residues. Germline V CDR1 and CDR2: LGHNA, YSLEER. CDR3 coding DNA: TGCGCCAGCAGCCAAGATAGCGGTCGGGGGGCGCGGTCTAGTAATGAAAAACTGTTTTTT. Translation: CASSQDSGRGARSSNEKLFF.

This chain joins TRBV6-5 and TRBJ1-1; the D gene is possibly TRBD1 (5 bases). Germline CDR1 reads MNHEY; CDR2 reads SVGAGI. This CDR3 region has 14 residues. The V end lost 4 bases, the J end lost 4 bases, and 13 bases lay between the germline ends. The CDR3 DNA sequence: TGTGCCAGCAGTTTTCAGTTGGGGGGCACTGAAGCTTTCTTT. The encoded protein is CASSFQLGGTEAFF.

The gene calls are TRBV5-8 and TRBJ2-1, with 10 bases lining up with TRBD2. The length of the CDR3 is 14 residues. Trimming took 4 bases from V and 8 from J; bases not matched to a gene: 6. Germline V gene sequence: CDR1 SGHTS, CDR2 YDEGEE. Here the CDR3 DNA reads TGTGCCAGCAGCCTCAGCGGGGGGGAATATGAGCAGTTCTTC. The encoded protein is CASSLSGGEYEQFF.

The chain couples TRBV7-3 to TRBJ2-7; maybe TRBD2 (5 bases). The CDR3 is 13 amino acids. Germline CDR1 and CDR2: SGHTA and FQGTGA. V lost 0 bases and J lost 5, with 8 bases in between. The CDR3 nucleotides read TGTGCCAGCAGCTTAACATCGGGAAACGAGCAGTACTTC. Encoded protein: CASSLTSGNEQYF.

This clone was seen once. V gene TRBV6-5 combines with J gene TRBJ1-2; no firm D call. Germline CDR1 MNHEY, CDR2 SVGAGI. CDR3 length: 13 residues. Trimming took off 7 bases at V and 6 bases at J, with 15 bases between the two ends. The DNA for the CDR3 is TGTGCCAGCAATGGACGGTTCGGGAATGGCTACACCTTC. It codes for CASNGRFGNGYTF.

The chain carries TRBV2 and TRBJ2-7; tentative D call: TRBD2 (6 bases). Per germline, CDR1 SNHLY and CDR2 FYNNEI. Trimming stripped 5 bases from V and 2 bases from J, with 10 bases between. The CDR3 is made up of 13 amino acids. In DNA, the CDR3 is TGTGCCAGCAGTCAGCCGGGAGCCTACGAGCAGTACTTC. The encoded protein is CASSQPGAYEQYF.

V usage is TRBV20-1 and J usage is TRBJ2-1, with D perhaps TRBD2 (5 bases). This CDR3 is 11 amino acids long. Trimming shortened V by 4 bases and J by 6 bases, and 7 bases separated the two germline ends. Germline CDR1 DFQATT, CDR2 SNEGSKA (reference sequence). The chain's CDR3 is CSANAGNEQFF. The CDR3 nucleotides are TGCAGTGCTAATGCGGGCAATGAGCAGTTCTTC.

This clone was found once. The V gene is TRBV2, the J gene TRBJ1-4; 8 positions agree with TRBD1. The germline CDR1 and CDR2 sequences are SNHLY and FYNNEI. The CDR3 covers 14 residues. V shed 6 bases, J shed 8 bases, and the junction held 8 bases outside the gene matches. The CDR3 DNA reads as TGTGCCAGCAGCCTGGACAGGGTTAGGGAAAAACTGTTTTTT. Amino acid sequence: CASSLDRVREKLFF.

The chain couples TRBV7-8 to TRBJ1-1; D is uncertain. The V gene's germline CDR1 is SGHVS and CDR2 FQNEAQ. The CDR3 totals 14 residues. With 0 bases removed from V and 3 bases from J, the gap between germline ends came to 8 bases. CDR3 residues: CASSLAMRDTEAFF. CDR3 nucleotide sequence: TGTGCCAGCAGCTTAGCGATGCGGGACACTGAAGCTTTCTTT. Together with reference TRBV7-8 and TRBJ1-1, the CDR3 gives the full variable domain: GAGVSQSPRYKVAKRGQDVALRCDPISGHVSLFWYQQALGQGPEFLTYFQNEAQLDKSGLPSDRFFAERPEGSVSTLKIQRTQQEDSAVYLCASSLAMRDTEAFFGQGTRLTVV.

This clone was counted a few times. This sequence joins TRBV28 and TRBJ1-6; no reliable D call. Per germline, CDR1 MDHEN and CDR2 SYDVKM. The CDR3 consists of 13 residues. The ends were cut back, 4 bases at V and 14 bases at J, with 15 bases in the middle. Here the CDR3 DNA reads TGTGCCAGCAGTTCGGGGAGGCGGGCTACCCTCCACTTT. It codes for CASSSGRRATLHF.